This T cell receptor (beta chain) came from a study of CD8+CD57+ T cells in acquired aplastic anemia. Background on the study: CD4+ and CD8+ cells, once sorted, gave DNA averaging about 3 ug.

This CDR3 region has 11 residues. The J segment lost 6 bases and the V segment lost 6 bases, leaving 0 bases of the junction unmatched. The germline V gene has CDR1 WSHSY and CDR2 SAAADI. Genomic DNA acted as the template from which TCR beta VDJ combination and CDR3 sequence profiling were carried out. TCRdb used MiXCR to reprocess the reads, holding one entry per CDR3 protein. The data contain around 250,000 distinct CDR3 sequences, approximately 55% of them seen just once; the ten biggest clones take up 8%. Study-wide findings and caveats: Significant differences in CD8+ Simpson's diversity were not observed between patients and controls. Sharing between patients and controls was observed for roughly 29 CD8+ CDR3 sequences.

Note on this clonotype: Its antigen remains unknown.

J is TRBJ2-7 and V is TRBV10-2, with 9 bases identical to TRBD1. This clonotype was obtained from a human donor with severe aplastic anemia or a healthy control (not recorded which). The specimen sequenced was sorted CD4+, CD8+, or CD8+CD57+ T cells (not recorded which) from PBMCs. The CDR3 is CASRQGAEQYF. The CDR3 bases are TGCGCCAGCAGACAGGGGGCCGAGCAGTACTTC.